Listed below are T cell receptor beta chains from one sample, sequenced in a study of blood T cell repertoires in COVID-19. Some clones are missing from TCRdb's copy, which holds only in-frame ones; the method was immunoSEQ multiplex PCR. The sample consists of approximately 220,000 clones, around 91% of them appearing once. Sequenced sample: PBMCs or T cells enriched from blood (not recorded which). These receptors were taken from a woman younger than 35 in a cohort exposed to, infected with or recovered from COVID-19 (not recorded which). CDR3s include the opening cysteine and the closing phenylalanine or tryptophan. The order of the fields is J gene, D gene, V gene, clone size, CDR3 protein, CDR3 DNA. D genes are given only for firm matches. Clone size is shown for a subset of rows, as once, few, many or a class of expanded clone.

j_gene: TRBJ1-2
d_gene: TRBD1
v_gene: TRBV5-4
abundance: -
CDR3aa: CASSLAGTGGYGYTF
CDR3nt: TGTGCCAGCAGCTTGGCTGGGACAGGGGGCTACGGCTACACCTTC

j_gene: TRBJ2-7
d_gene: TRBD1
v_gene: TRBV28
abundance: -
CDR3aa: CASSPGQEPYEQYF
CDR3nt: TGTGCCAGCAGCCCGGGACAGGAGCCCTACGAGCAGTACTTC

j_gene: TRBJ1-6
d_gene: TRBD1
v_gene: TRBV28
abundance: -
CDR3aa: CASLNGDSSYNSPLHF
CDR3nt: TGTGCCAGCCTCAACGGGGACAGCTCCTATAATTCACCCCTCCACTTT

j_gene: TRBJ1-5
d_gene: TRBD1
v_gene: TRBV7-2
abundance: once
CDR3aa: CASSFVQGSNQPQHF
CDR3nt: TGTGCCAGCAGCTTTGTACAGGGGAGCAATCAGCCCCAGCATTTT

j_gene: TRBJ1-1
d_gene: -
v_gene: TRBV5-1
abundance: -
CDR3aa: CASSSGQLNTEAFF
CDR3nt: TGCGCCAGCAGCTCCGGACAGCTGAACACTGAAGCTTTCTTT

j_gene: TRBJ1-6
d_gene: TRBD1
v_gene: TRBV3-1/TRBV3-2
abundance: -
CDR3aa: CASSERDRGSPLHF
CDR3nt: TGTGCCAGCAGCGAACGGGACAGGGGATCACCCCTCCACTTT

j_gene: TRBJ1-2
d_gene: TRBD1
v_gene: TRBV5-1
abundance: -
CDR3aa: CASSLDRGESGGYTF
CDR3nt: TGCGCCAGCAGCTTAGACAGGGGCGAGTCTGGAGGCTACACCTTC

j_gene: TRBJ2-4
d_gene: TRBD1
v_gene: TRBV6-5
abundance: -
CDR3aa: CASSSRTGGSDF
CDR3nt: TGTGCCAGCAGTTCTCGGACAGGGGGCTCCGACTTC

j_gene: TRBJ2-7
d_gene: TRBD2
v_gene: TRBV28
abundance: -
CDR3aa: CASSLSRLAPGEQYF
CDR3nt: TGTGCCAGCAGTTTAAGTCGACTAGCCCCGGGGGAGCAGTACTTC

j_gene: TRBJ2-2
d_gene: -
v_gene: TRBV5-1
abundance: -
CDR3aa: CASSLEGTRNTGELFF
CDR3nt: TGCGCCAGCAGCTTGGAAGGGACAAGAAACACCGGGGAGCTGTTTTTT

j_gene: TRBJ1-4
d_gene: TRBD1
v_gene: TRBV2
abundance: -
CDR3aa: CASSSDRVGEKLFF
CDR3nt: TGTGCCAGCAGCTCGGACAGGGTTGGGGAAAAACTGTTTTTT

j_gene: TRBJ2-7
d_gene: -
v_gene: TRBV27
abundance: many
CDR3aa: CASSPGQGPTEQYF
CDR3nt: TGTGCCAGCAGTCCCGGACAAGGGCCAACCGAGCAGTACTTC

j_gene: TRBJ2-2
d_gene: TRBD2
v_gene: TRBV29-1
abundance: -
CDR3aa: CSVRAGSSTGELFF
CDR3nt: TGCAGCGTTAGAGCGGGGTCGAGCACCGGGGAGCTGTTTTTT

j_gene: TRBJ2-5
d_gene: -
v_gene: TRBV27
abundance: -
CDR3aa: CASRAGITGVQETQYF
CDR3nt: TGTGCCAGCAGGGCCGGGATTACCGGGGTCCAAGAGACCCAGTACTTC

j_gene: TRBJ2-3
d_gene: TRBD2
v_gene: TRBV11-2
abundance: -
CDR3aa: CASSFRLAGDTDTQYF
CDR3nt: TGTGCCAGCAGCTTTCGACTAGCGGGCGACACAGATACGCAGTATTTT

j_gene: TRBJ2-7
d_gene: TRBD2
v_gene: TRBV19
abundance: -
CDR3aa: CASSGWGGHEQYF
CDR3nt: TGTGCCAGTAGTGGCTGGGGGGGTCATGAGCAGTACTTC

j_gene: TRBJ2-3
d_gene: -
v_gene: TRBV5-5
abundance: -
CDR3aa: CASIPTESTDTQYF
CDR3nt: TGTGCCAGCATTCCGACAGAATCCACAGATACGCAGTATTTT

j_gene: TRBJ1-2
d_gene: -
v_gene: TRBV6-5
abundance: -
CDR3aa: CASSYSSGGYGYTF
CDR3nt: TGTGCCAGCAGTTACTCATCGGGGGGCTATGGCTACACCTTC

j_gene: TRBJ1-6
d_gene: -
v_gene: TRBV27
abundance: -
CDR3aa: CASSSEGTGSYNSPLHF
CDR3nt: TGTGCCAGCAGTTCAGAGGGTACGGGCTCCTATAATTCACCCCTCCACTTT

j_gene: TRBJ2-3
d_gene: -
v_gene: TRBV7-6
abundance: -
CDR3aa: CASSLGGSEADTQYF
CDR3nt: TGTGCTAGCAGCTTAGGCGGTTCTGAGGCAGATACGCAGTATTTT

j_gene: TRBJ2-7
d_gene: -
v_gene: TRBV28
abundance: -
CDR3aa: CANLPRTSLYEQYF
CDR3nt: TGTGCCAACTTACCCCGGACTTCTCTATACGAGCAGTACTTC

j_gene: TRBJ1-2
d_gene: -
v_gene: TRBV7-2
abundance: once
CDR3aa: CASSLGRGMSYGYTF
CDR3nt: TGTGCCAGCAGCTTAGGGAGGGGTATGAGCTATGGCTACACCTTC

j_gene: TRBJ1-4
d_gene: -
v_gene: TRBV6-1
abundance: -
CDR3aa: CASSEFLNEKLFF
CDR3nt: TGTGCCAGCAGTGAATTCCTTAATGAAAAACTGTTTTTT

j_gene: TRBJ1-6
d_gene: TRBD1
v_gene: TRBV10-1
abundance: few
CDR3aa: CASRRDSNSPLHF
CDR3nt: TGCGCCAGCAGAAGGGACAGCAATTCACCCCTCCACTTT

j_gene: TRBJ1-6
d_gene: -
v_gene: TRBV6-4
abundance: -
CDR3aa: CASSGSFGSPLHF
CDR3nt: TGTGCCAGCAGTGGGAGTTTTGGGTCACCCCTCCACTTT

j_gene: TRBJ1-4
d_gene: -
v_gene: TRBV6-5
abundance: -
CDR3aa: CASSYSGSREKLFF
CDR3nt: TGTGCCAGCAGTTATTCAGGGTCCAGGGAAAAACTGTTTTTT

j_gene: TRBJ1-2
d_gene: -
v_gene: TRBV3-1/TRBV3-2
abundance: -
CDR3aa: CASSLSGTWGYTF
CDR3nt: TGTGCCAGCAGCCTCTCCGGGACTTGGGGCTACACCTTC

j_gene: TRBJ2-1
d_gene: TRBD2
v_gene: TRBV5-4
abundance: -
CDR3aa: CASSAGWRGGRDNEQFF
CDR3nt: TGTGCCAGCAGCGCGGGCTGGCGGGGGGGCCGGGACAATGAGCAGTTCTTC

j_gene: TRBJ2-7
d_gene: -
v_gene: TRBV6-2/TRBV6-3
abundance: -
CDR3aa: CASSYSGAGIWDEQYF
CDR3nt: TGTGCCAGCAGTTACTCGGGCGCGGGAATCTGGGACGAGCAGTACTTC

j_gene: TRBJ1-2
d_gene: -
v_gene: TRBV5-8
abundance: -
CDR3aa: CASSLVSRDYRYGYTF
CDR3nt: TGTGCCAGCAGCTTGGTTAGCAGGGACTATCGCTATGGCTACACCTTC

j_gene: TRBJ1-1
d_gene: -
v_gene: TRBV4-1
abundance: -
CDR3aa: CASRVWLMNTEAFF
CDR3nt: TGCGCCAGCAGGGTCTGGCTCATGAACACTGAAGCTTTCTTT